These 17 T cell receptor beta chains share one sample of origin, sequenced in a study of OX40 agonist ivuxolimab in advanced cancers. Data came from immunoSEQ multiplex PCR; TCRdb stores just in-frame clones and leaves some out. Of about 81,000 clones in the sample, 93% were seen once. Sequencing used CD4+ or CD8+ T cells sorted from blood, obtained in a trial of the OX40 agonist ivuxolimab. The receptors shown here come from an adult with an advanced solid tumor such as melanoma, head and neck, liver or kidney cancer.

This clone was found once. This chain joins TRBV5-8 and TRBJ2-1, with 7 bases fitting TRBD2. Unmatched junction bases numbered 23, after V lost 1 base and J lost 7 bases. The CDR3 has 20 amino acids. Looked up from germline, CDR1 is SGHTS and CDR2 is YDEGEE. This CDR3 reads CASSLRPRLGLGEGLNEQFF. The CDR3 DNA is TGTGCCAGCAGCTTGCGACCGCGGCTGGGTTTGGGGGAGGGCCTGAATGAGCAGTTCTTC.

This clone was found once. The chain carries TRBV6-1 and TRBJ2-7, with D hard to call. The CDR3 has 13 residues. Deletions cut 2 bases from V and 3 bases from J, with 8 bases between. CDR1 MNHNS and CDR2 SASEGT come from the germline V gene. The DNA for the CDR3 is TGTGCCAGCAGTGAATGGTCCCACTACGAGCAGTACTTC. Encoded protein: CASSEWSHYEQYF.

The genes are TRBV7-9 and TRBJ1-6; 9 nucleotides line up with TRBD1. This CDR3 spans 17 amino acids. Germline V CDR1 and CDR2: SEHNR, FQNEAQ (reference sequence). V gave up 5 bases and J gave up 10 bases; unmatched junction bases: 15. CDR3 protein: CASSSGSDRGFRSPLHF. As DNA, the CDR3 is TGTGCCAGCAGCAGCGGGTCGGACAGGGGTTTCAGATCACCCCTCCACTTT.

The rearrangement uses TRBV5-8 and TRBJ1-1; 10 nucleotides match TRBD1. Trimming took 2 bases from V and 7 from J; bases not matched to a gene: 5. Germline CDR1 is SGHTS and CDR2 is YDEGEE. The CDR3 runs to 14 residues. The CDR3 region is CASSFRQGALEAFF. CDR3 nucleotide sequence: TGTGCCAGCAGCTTTCGACAGGGGGCCCTTGAAGCTTTCTTT.

The rearrangement joins TRBV9 to TRBJ2-6; D may be TRBD1 (6 bases). The V gene's germline CDR1 is SGDLS and CDR2 YYNGEE. This CDR3 has 15 amino acids. The V gene lost 6 bases and the J gene lost 3 bases, with 13 bases spanning the gap. CDR3 coding DNA: TGTGCCAGCACTTACCGAGGGGGTGGGGCCAACGTCCTGACTTTC. The encoded protein is CASTYRGGGANVLTF.

The chain joins TRBV5-8 to TRBJ1-2, with 8 bases lining up with TRBD1. CDR3 length equals 14 residues. V lost 4 bases and J lost 12; bases outside the gene matches: 14. Germline CDR1 is SGHTS and CDR2 is YDEGEE. CDR3 region: CASSPPRRQGLDTF. CDR3 nucleotide sequence: TGTGCCAGCAGCCCGCCACGTCGACAGGGGTTGGACACCTTC.

The chain links TRBV7-9 to TRBJ2-1; TRBD2 might be the D (6 bases). The V end lost 5 bases, the J end lost 7 bases, and 15 bases lay between the germline ends. The CDR3 consists of 14 residues. Germline CDR1 is SEHNR and CDR2 is FQNEAQ (reference sequence). CDR3: CASSTPGGGNEQFF. The CDR3 nucleotides read TGTGCCAGCAGCACGCCCGGGGGAGGAAATGAGCAGTTCTTC.

The chain has TRBV5-6 and TRBJ1-1; D call uncertain. The CDR3 is 12 residues long. Germline CDR1 is SGHDT and CDR2 is YYEEEE. The V and J ends lost 1 base and 7 bases respectively, with 8 bases between them. The CDR3 region has the DNA TGTGCCAGCAGCTTGTACACGCTTGAAGCTTTCTTT. It is translated as CASSLYTLEAFF.

The V and J genes are TRBV29-1 and TRBJ2-7; 7 bases match TRBD1. V shed 4 bases and J 4 bases; nucleotides not matched to a gene: 7. Germline V gene sequence: CDR1 SQVTM, CDR2 ANQGSEA. This CDR3 comprises 13 residues. The CDR3 nucleotides read TGCAGCGTTGCTCGCCCAGGGGGATACGAGCAGTACTTC. Translated, it gives CSVARPGGYEQYF.

The CDR3 loop is CASSLLGGRGYTF. The CDR3 bases are TGTGCCAGCAGCTTGTTAGGAGGACGGGGCTACACCTTC. V and J are TRBV5-6 and TRBJ1-2; no definite D call. The ends were cut back, 1 base at V and 8 bases at J, with 12 bases in the middle. The CDR3 is 13 residues long. CDR1 SGHDT and CDR2 YYEEEE come from the germline V gene.

The chain uses TRBV7-9 and TRBJ2-1; TRBD1 agrees at 7 bases. The trim removed 5 bases at V and 3 bases at J, leaving 10 bases unmatched. Per germline, CDR1 SEHNR and CDR2 FQNEAQ (reference sequence). This CDR3 is built from 16 residues. The CDR3 region has the DNA TGTGCCAGCAGCGCCGGAACAGGGGCCCGCTACAATGAGCAGTTCTTC. As protein: CASSAGTGARYNEQFF.

CDR3 residues: CASSQDIVAGGPYNEQFF. For the CDR3, the DNA is TGCGCCAGCAGCCAAGATATTGTGGCGGGGGGGCCCTACAATGAGCAGTTCTTC. J is TRBJ2-1 and V is TRBV4-3, with 9 nucleotides matching TRBD2. The CDR3 extends over 18 amino acids. Germline V lookup: CDR1 LGHNA, CDR2 YSLEER. The trim removed 0 bases at V and 2 bases at J, leaving 8 bases unmatched.

This clone was seen only once. This chain joins TRBV27 and TRBJ1-1; D not certain. The CDR3 length is 16 residues. V lost 0 bases and J lost 1, with 12 bases in between. CDR1 is MNHEY, CDR2 SMNVEV, per germline (reference sequence). The CDR3 region is CASSLSHAWPNTEAFF. DNA of the CDR3: TGTGCCAGCAGTTTATCTCACGCCTGGCCGAACACTGAAGCTTTCTTT.

This chain uses TRBV4-1 with TRBJ1-3; D remains unclear. The CDR3 is made up of 15 amino acids. V gave up 1 base and J gave up 0 bases, with 7 bases separating them. Germline CDR1 and CDR2: MGHRA and YSYEKL. In DNA, the CDR3 is TGCGCCAGCAGCCAAGGAATTAACTCTGGAAACACCATATATTTT. It translates to CASSQGINSGNTIYF.

In this sample, this clone turned up a few times. The CDR3 nucleotides read TGTGCCAGCAGCCCCCCGGGACAGGGGGCTGGTGGCTACACCTTC. Its translation is CASSPPGQGAGGYTF. The chain recombines TRBV28 with TRBJ1-2; 12 nucleotides line up with TRBD1. Germline V lookup: CDR1 MDHEN, CDR2 SYDVKM. Trimming cost V 6 bases and J 7 bases; bases outside gene matches: 9. This CDR3 has 15 residues.

The CDR3, as DNA: TGTGCCAGCAGGGGGGGTGAAGAGACCCAGTACTTC. Protein product: CASRGGEETQYF. V gene TRBV2 combines with J gene TRBJ2-5; D is possibly TRBD2 (6 bases). CDR1 SNHLY and CDR2 FYNNEI come from the germline V gene. Trimming left V 6 bases short and J 3 bases short, with 8 bases between. The CDR3 has 12 residues.

V is TRBV4-3 and J is TRBJ2-1; 9 bases align to TRBD2. Germline V lookup: CDR1 LGHNA, CDR2 YSLEER. With 4 bases clipped from V and 6 bases from J, the junction kept 4 bases outside the gene matches. CDR3 size: 14 residues. CDR3 sequence reads: CASSRGGAGNEQFF. For the CDR3, the DNA is TGCGCCAGCAGCCGCGGGGGGGCGGGCAATGAGCAGTTCTTC.